This T cell receptor (beta chain) came from a study of blood T cell repertoires in COVID-19. The CDR3 totals 16 residues. Germline CDR1 and CDR2: SEHNR and FQNEAQ (reference sequence). The J segment lost 3 bases and the V segment lost 3 bases, leaving 8 bases of the junction unmatched. Produced via immunoSEQ multiplex PCR; TCRdb's table is partial and in-frame only. Altogether 60,000 or so clones are present, around 87% being singletons, with the ten largest covering about 6.9%. The chain carries TRBV7-9 and TRBJ2-5, with TRBD1 matching 9 bases. The origin of this receptor is a man aged 55-75 years with active or convalescent COVID-19. Input material: peripheral blood. The CDR3 nucleotides read TGTGCCAGCAGCTTCCCCCCAACAGGGGGCAAAGAGACCCAGTACTTC. Translating it yields CASSFPPTGGKETQYF.